The 32 T cell receptor beta chains presented below share a single source sample, sequenced in a study of graft-versus-host responses after intestinal transplantation. The table came from immunoSEQ multiplex PCR; TCRdb's copy has only in-frame clones and leaves some out. The sample has tens of thousands of clones; 90% to 95% are singletons. The sample consisted of PBMCs, taken 16 days after intestinal transplant. These receptor sequences come from a human patient who received an intestinal transplant, so some T cells may come from the graft donor.

This clone was counted once. The chain joins TRBV27 to TRBJ2-3; unclear D gene. Trimming removed 5 bases at V and 2 bases at J, with 2 bases between. Per the germline V gene, CDR1 is MNHEY and CDR2 is SMNVEV (reference sequence). This CDR3 comprises 11 residues. CDR3 loop: CASSNTDTQYF. The CDR3, as DNA: TGTGCCAGCAGTAACACAGATACGCAGTATTTT.

This clone has just one count. The rearrangement joins TRBV11-2 to TRBJ2-1; tentative D call: TRBD2 (5 bases). The CDR3 loop spans 18 amino acids. Deletions cut 3 bases from V and 6 bases from J, with 24 bases between. Germline V gene sequence: CDR1 SGHAT, CDR2 FQNNGV. CDR3 sequence reads: CASSFPLDEDLALNEQFF. CDR3 nucleotide sequence: TGTGCCAGCAGCTTCCCGCTAGATGAGGACCTAGCTCTCAATGAGCAGTTCTTC.

The chain employs TRBV5-4 and TRBJ2-5; D gene uncertain. The CDR3 runs 11 residues. CDR1 and CDR2 from the germline V gene are SGHNT and YYREEE (reference sequence). V was cut by 3 bases and J by 1 base, with 1 base left in between. CDR3 residues: CASSSQETQYF. In DNA, the CDR3 is TGTGCCAGCAGCTCCCAAGAGACCCAGTACTTC.

The rearrangement links TRBV5-4 to TRBJ2-3; no firm D call. Germline loops: CDR1 SGHNT, CDR2 YYREEE (reference sequence). This CDR3 region has 13 residues. V was shortened by 4 bases and J by 2 bases, with 8 bases between the two germline ends. CDR3 protein: CASSPWSTDTQYF. The CDR3 coding sequence is TGTGCCAGCAGCCCCTGGTCCACAGATACGCAGTATTTT. Looking up the rest from reference TRBV5-4 and TRBJ2-3 gives the full variable domain: ETGVTQSPTHLIKTRGQQVTLRCSSQSGHNTVSWYQQALGQGPQFIFQYYREEENGRGNFPPRFSGLQFPNYSSELNVNALELDDSALYLCASSPWSTDTQYFGPGTRLTVL.

The genes are TRBV10-3 and TRBJ2-1; D gene unclear. CDR1 is ENHRY and CDR2 is SYGVKD in the germline V gene. Trimming left V 10 bases short and J 7 bases short, with 23 bases between. This CDR3 comprises 15 residues. The chain's CDR3 is CATKRDGSSGNEQFF. The CDR3 DNA reads TGTGCCACCAAACGCGACGGGTCTTCCGGAAATGAGCAGTTCTTC.

The chain employs TRBV4-2 and TRBJ2-1; TRBD2 aligns across 12 bases. The germline V gene encodes CDR1 LGHNA and CDR2 YNFKEQ. CDR3 length: 17 residues. The V gene end was trimmed by 0 bases and the J gene end by 8 bases; junction bases not matched to a gene: 8. CDR3 nucleotides: TGTGCCAGCAGCCAAGATCCATCTAGCGGGAGGGCCTATGAGCAGTTCTTC. Its protein is CASSQDPSSGRAYEQFF.

This clone was seen once. J is TRBJ2-7 and V is TRBV28; 7 bases are shared with TRBD2. The CDR3 has 15 residues. The V gene end was trimmed by 3 bases and the J gene end by 0 bases; junction bases not matched to a gene: 5. Germline V gene sequence: CDR1 MDHEN, CDR2 SYDVKM. For the CDR3, the DNA is TGTGCCAGCAGTTTCATCGGCGGGAGCTCCTACGAGCAGTACTTC. It yields the protein CASSFIGGSSYEQYF.

The chain uses TRBV7-9 and TRBJ2-2, with D possibly being TRBD2 (6 bases). V lost 4 bases and J lost 3, with 12 bases in between. In germline, CDR1 is SEHNR, CDR2 FQNEAQ (reference sequence). This CDR3 is built from 15 residues. The CDR3 region has the DNA TGTGCCAGCAGCTGCTTCAGGGACTACACCGGGGAGCTGTTTTTT. Translating it yields CASSCFRDYTGELFF. Full variable domain (rest looked up from reference TRBV7-9 and TRBJ2-2): DTGVSQNPRHKITKRGQNVTFRCDPISEHNRLYWYRQTLGQGPEFLTYFQNEAQLEKSRLLSDRFSAERPKGSFSTLEIQRTEQGDSAMYLCASSCFRDYTGELFFGEGSRLTVL.

The J gene is TRBJ1-2, the V gene TRBV4-3, with D possibly TRBD1 on 6 matching bases. Germline CDR1 is LGHNA and CDR2 is YSLEER. The CDR3 is 16 amino acids. Trimming took 1 base from V and 10 from J, leaving 22 bases between them. The CDR3 loop reads CASSQVRTVRGMNYTF. CDR3 nucleotides: TGCGCCAGCAGCCAAGTCCGGACAGTCAGGGGTATGAACTACACCTTC.

V usage is TRBV4-1 and J usage is TRBJ2-7, with D perhaps assigned TRBD1 or TRBD2 (5 bases each). The CDR3 sequence is 16 residues long. V lost 0 bases to trimming and J lost 5 bases, with 17 bases between them. The germline V gene has CDR1 MGHRA and CDR2 YSYEKL. DNA of the CDR3: TGCGCCAGCAGCCAAGAGGGACCCCCAATTATGGACGAGCAGTACTTC. The encoded protein is CASSQEGPPIMDEQYF.

The chain uses TRBV28 and TRBJ1-3; maybe TRBD1 (5 bases). Germline V lookup: CDR1 MDHEN, CDR2 SYDVKM. This CDR3 spans 14 amino acids. Trimming stripped 6 bases from V and 4 bases from J, with 13 bases between. Written as DNA, the CDR3 is TGTGCCAGCAGCCTGGGGGAGTCAGGAAACACCATATATTTT. Translation: CASSLGESGNTIYF.

The chain has TRBV9 and TRBJ1-2; TRBD1 matches 8 bases. This CDR3 region has 14 residues. V shed 4 bases and J 4 bases; nucleotides not matched to a gene: 6. The V gene's germline CDR1 is SGDLS and CDR2 YYNGEE. CDR3 sequence reads: CASSPGTGFYGYTF. In DNA, the CDR3 is TGTGCCAGCAGCCCCGGGACAGGTTTCTATGGCTACACCTTC.

The chain combines TRBV27 with TRBJ2-6; no firm D call. V was pared by 3 bases and J by 4 bases, with 7 bases between. CDR3 length: 14 residues. CDR1 MNHEY and CDR2 SMNVEV come from the germline V gene (reference sequence). The CDR3, as DNA: TGTGCCAGCAGTTTCACTCTGGGGGCCAACGTCCTGACTTTC. Translation: CASSFTLGANVLTF.

This sequence joins TRBV28 and TRBJ2-7; D call uncertain. Germline CDR1 is MDHEN and CDR2 is SYDVKM. V was trimmed by 4 bases and J by 6 bases, leaving 13 bases between them. This CDR3 spans 13 amino acids. The CDR3 is CASSSGFLSEQYF. The CDR3 DNA sequence: TGTGCCAGCAGTTCCGGTTTTCTCTCCGAGCAGTACTTC.

The CDR3 coding sequence is TGTGCCAGCAGTTCGGAGGTGGTCGGGACGGAACACTACAATGAGCAGTTCTTC. This gives the protein CASSSEVVGTEHYNEQFF. This rearrangement joins TRBV28 to TRBJ2-1; the D call may be TRBD1 or TRBD2 (5 bases each). The CDR3 spans 18 residues. V was shortened by 4 bases and J by 3 bases, with 22 bases between the two germline ends. Germline CDR1 MDHEN, CDR2 SYDVKM.

The rearrangement joins TRBV28 to TRBJ1-6; 7 nucleotides agree with TRBD1. Germline V gene lookup returns CDR1 MDHEN and CDR2 SYDVKM. J gave up 0 bases and V 4 bases, and 21 bases lay outside the gene matches. The CDR3 sequence is 22 residues long. The CDR3, as DNA: TGTGCCAGCAGTTCGATCCTAGACAGGGAGGGCAAGGGGAGCTCCTATAATTCACCCCTCCACTTT. It encodes CASSSILDREGKGSSYNSPLHF.

V is TRBV28 and J is TRBJ2-3; 7 nucleotides agree with TRBD1. The CDR3 is 15 residues long. Germline assignment: CDR1 MDHEN and CDR2 SYDVKM. Trimming removed 7 bases from V and 1 base from J; junction bases left unmatched: 8. The DNA for the CDR3 is TGTGCCAGCACCCAGGGGCAGGGGGGCACAGATACGCAGTATTTT. As protein: CASTQGQGGTDTQYF.

The V call is TRBV5-6, the J call TRBJ2-7; D gene uncertain. In germline, CDR1 is SGHDT, CDR2 YYEEEE. There are 12 residues in the CDR3. The ends were cut back, 4 bases at V and 0 bases at J, with 5 bases in the middle. CDR3 nucleotides: TGTGCCAGCAGCCCCGGCTCCTACGAGCAGTACTTC. Translated, it gives CASSPGSYEQYF.

This clone showed up just once. This CDR3 is CASEGSYEQYF. The CDR3 coding sequence is TGTGCCAGCGAGGGATCTTACGAGCAGTACTTC. This rearrangement joins TRBV7-9 to TRBJ2-7; TRBD2 is a possible D gene (5 bases). The CDR3 covers 11 residues. Germline V gene lookup returns CDR1 SEHNR and CDR2 FQNEAQ (reference sequence). The V and J ends lost 8 bases and 4 bases respectively, with 9 bases between them.

This sequence joins TRBV9 and TRBJ2-7; 9 bases agree with TRBD2. The CDR3 extends over 14 amino acids. V was pared by 3 bases and J by 0 bases, with 1 base of the junction left unmatched. Per germline, CDR1 SGDLS and CDR2 YYNGEE. This chain's CDR3 is CASSGREGSYEQYF. In nucleotides, the CDR3 is TGTGCCAGCAGCGGGCGGGAGGGCTCCTACGAGCAGTACTTC.

The chain is built from TRBV28 and TRBJ2-5; D unresolved. Looked up from germline, CDR1 is MDHEN and CDR2 is SYDVKM. This CDR3 is built from 17 residues. V was cut by 6 bases and J by 4 bases, with 24 bases left in between. The CDR3 is CASSLKRPFWYLETQYF. The CDR3, as DNA: TGTGCCAGCAGCCTTAAACGCCCTTTCTGGTATTTAGAGACCCAGTACTTC. Supplemented by reference TRBV28 and TRBJ2-5, the full variable domain reads DVKVTQSSRYLVKRTGEKVFLECVQDMDHENMFWYRQDPGLGLRLIYFSYDVKMKEKGDIPEGYSVSREKKERFSLILESASTNQTSMYLCASSLKRPFWYLETQYFGPGTRLLVL.

CDR3 sequence reads: CASSQATFRAYNEQFF. CDR3 bases: TGTGCCAGCAGCCAAGCCACTTTTAGGGCCTACAATGAGCAGTTCTTC. The chain joins TRBV14 to TRBJ2-1; D remains ambiguous. V lost 1 base, J lost 2 bases, and 12 bases lay in between. The CDR3 length is 16 residues. Germline loops: CDR1 SGHDN, CDR2 FVKESK.

J is TRBJ2-5 and V is TRBV28; 7 bases line up with TRBD1. The J call may be faulty, since TRBJ2-7 better matches the DNA end. The CDR3 has 16 amino acids. Germline loops: CDR1 MDHEN, CDR2 SYDVKM. Here the CDR3 reads CASSFLSRDSSYEQYF. CDR3 DNA: TGTGCCAGCAGTTTCCTATCCCGGGACAGCTCCTACGAGCAGTACTTC.

The J gene is TRBJ2-5, the V gene TRBV2; 10 bases align to TRBD1. The DNA end is a closer match to TRBJ2-7, so the J assignment may be wrong. This CDR3 region has 14 residues. CDR1 is SNHLY, CDR2 FYNNEI, per germline. The CDR3 bases are TGTGCCAGCAGTGATTGGGGACAGGGGAACGAGCAGTACTTC. Amino acid sequence: CASSDWGQGNEQYF.

This clone has just one count. One junction end does not reproduce the germline sequence, and a read error may be involved. V and J are TRBV7-7 and TRBJ1-4, with D perhaps matching TRBD1 (5 bases). The germline gives CDR1 SSHAT, CDR2 FNYEAQ (reference sequence). There are 13 residues in the CDR3. The CDR3, as DNA: TGTGCTAGCAGCTCGGGGGTCGGGGAAAAACTGTTTTTT. Translating it yields CASSSGVGEKLFF.

The gene calls are TRBV28 and TRBJ2-1; 11 bases map to TRBD2. The germline V gene encodes CDR1 MDHEN and CDR2 SYDVKM. The CDR3 runs to 16 residues. The V and J ends lost 3 bases and 7 bases, in that order; junction bases with no gene match: 8. The CDR3 region is CASSFPSGRFWNEQFF. The DNA for the CDR3 is TGTGCCAGCAGTTTCCCTAGCGGGAGGTTTTGGAATGAGCAGTTCTTC.

The chain carries TRBV27 and TRBJ2-1, with 8 bases aligning to TRBD2. This CDR3 has 15 residues. Per the germline V gene, CDR1 is MNHEY and CDR2 is SMNVEV (reference sequence). With V trimmed by 4 bases and J by 1 base, 3 bases remained unmatched. CDR3 nucleotides: TGTGCCAGCAGTTCCTTAGCGGGGTCCTACAATGAGCAGTTCTTC. Protein: CASSSLAGSYNEQFF.

CDR3 residues: CATSRTKQTGTSGPLPYEQYF. CDR3 coding DNA: TGTGCCACCAGCAGAACAAAACAGACCGGGACTAGCGGGCCCCTTCCCTACGAGCAGTACTTC. The V gene is TRBV15, the J gene TRBJ2-7, with 12 bases fitting TRBD2. Germline assignment: CDR1 LNHNV and CDR2 YYDKDF (reference sequence). The CDR3 totals 21 residues. The V segment lost 2 bases and the J segment 2 bases; nucleotides outside the gene matches: 19.

Details on this clone: Other DNA sequences of this sample code for an identical CDR3. V is TRBV19 and J is TRBJ2-1; unclear D gene. V lost 5 bases, J lost 4 bases, and 9 bases lay in between. Germline V gives CDR1 LNHDA, CDR2 SQIVND (reference sequence). This CDR3 comprises 13 residues. CDR3 protein: CASSPRLYNEQFF. The CDR3 DNA reads TGTGCCAGTAGTCCCCGGCTGTACAATGAGCAGTTCTTC.

This chain uses TRBV29-1 with TRBJ2-7; D tentatively fits TRBD1 or TRBD2 (5 bases each). Germline CDR1 is SQVTM and CDR2 is ANQGSEA. V lost 7 bases, J lost 0 bases, and 16 bases lay in between. The CDR3 consists of 14 residues. The CDR3 is CSALGGRTSYEQYF. In DNA form, the CDR3 reads TGCAGCGCCCTTGGGGGAAGAACCTCCTACGAGCAGTACTTC.

The J gene is TRBJ2-7, the V gene TRBV7-3, with D tentatively TRBD1 or TRBD2 (5 bases each). Germline V CDR1 and CDR2: SGHTA, FQGTGA. V lost 3 bases, J lost 2 bases, and 11 bases lay in between. This CDR3 spans 14 amino acids. The CDR3 protein is CASSLAGATYEQYF. CDR3 DNA: TGTGCCAGCAGCTTGGCCGGGGCAACCTACGAGCAGTACTTC.

This rearrangement joins TRBV27 to TRBJ2-7; D assignment may be TRBD1 or TRBD2 (5 bases each). Germline V CDR1 and CDR2: MNHEY, SMNVEV (reference sequence). The CDR3 is made up of 14 amino acids. Deletions cut 2 bases from V and 2 bases from J, with 10 bases between. CDR3 in amino acids: CASSLTVGAYEQYF. Written as DNA, the CDR3 is TGTGCCAGCAGTTTAACGGTGGGGGCCTACGAGCAGTACTTC.